The rows below give T cell receptor beta chains drawn from one sample of a study of beta chain features in type 1 diabetes. TCRdb keeps only in-frame clones here, not all; method: immunoSEQ multiplex PCR. The table shows 200,000 to 250,000 clones, with over 8.5% occurring only once. The sequencing sample was made of naive CD4+ T cells from blood. The receptors were gathered from a woman aged 18-29 years in good health. CDR3s include the opening cysteine and the closing phenylalanine or tryptophan. Fields, in order: D gene, V gene, clone size, J gene, CDR3 DNA, CDR3 protein. A D gene is named only where the DNA matches it firmly. Not every row has a clone size; where given, it reads once, few, many or a size class.

.	TRBV19	few	TRBJ2-2	TGTGCCAGTAACCCGGGGGTTACGGCGAACACCGGGGAGCTGTTTTTT	CASNPGVTANTGELFF
.	TRBV10-3	.	TRBJ2-1	TGTGCCATCAGTGCGTACGGGAATGAGCAGTTCTTC	CAISAYGNEQFF
TRBD1	TRBV7-6	few	TRBJ1-3	TGTGCCAGCAGCTCCGGACAGGGATCTGGAAACACCATATATTTT	CASSSGQGSGNTIYF
.	TRBV28	.	TRBJ2-1	TGTGCCAGCAGTCCTAGCGGACAGGGTAGAAATGAGCAGTTCTTC	CASSPSGQGRNEQFF
TRBD2	TRBV5-1	few	TRBJ2-1	TGCGCCAGCAGAATAGCGGGGGTATCCTACAATGAGCAGTTCTTC	CASRIAGVSYNEQFF
.	TRBV19	.	TRBJ1-2	TGTGCCAGTAGTATCGGGGGGGCAGGCCCTCGGGACTATGGCTACACCTTC	CASSIGGAGPRDYGYTF
TRBD2	TRBV7-9	few	TRBJ2-5	TGTGCCAGCAGCTTAGATCATCTAGCGGGTTACCAAGAGACCCAGTACTTC	CASSLDHLAGYQETQYF
.	TRBV11-1	few	TRBJ1-4	TGTGCCAGCACCCCGGGGAGGGGACTCTCAACTAATGAAAAACTGTTTTTT	CASTPGRGLSTNEKLFF
TRBD1	TRBV5-1	.	TRBJ2-1	TGCGCCAGCAGCACCCATAACCCGGGACAGGGGGTCAATGAGCAGTTCTTC	CASSTHNPGQGVNEQFF
.	TRBV2	.	TRBJ1-5	TGTGCCAGCAGGGCCCAGACAGTGCACAATCAGCCCCAGCATTTT	CASRAQTVHNQPQHF
TRBD1	TRBV6-5	few	TRBJ2-2	TGTGCCAGCACACAGGGGGTAGTCGGGGAGCTGTTTTTT	CASTQGVVGELFF
.	TRBV5-1	.	TRBJ2-5	TGCGCCAGCAGCTTGGGAGCGGGAGAGACCCAGTACTTC	CASSLGAGETQYF
.	TRBV11-2	once	TRBJ1-1	TGTGCCAGCAGCGCAGGGCTGGGTGGGACTGAAGCTTTCTTT	CASSAGLGGTEAFF
TRBD2	TRBV6-6	.	TRBJ2-5	TGTGCCAGCAGCAAGACTAGCGGGGCGAACCAAGAGACCCAGTACTTC	CASSKTSGANQETQYF
.	TRBV7-9	few	TRBJ2-3	TGTGCCAGCAGCTTAGGGGCAGTCACAGATACGCAGTATTTT	CASSLGAVTDTQYF
.	TRBV4-1	few	TRBJ2-1	TGCGCCAGCAGCCCTCACTTGGGGGTTGCGGGGAATGAGCAGTTCTTC	CASSPHLGVAGNEQFF
TRBD1	TRBV6-5	.	TRBJ1-2	TGTGCCAGCAGTTCCCCAGGGGGCACTGGCTACACCTTC	CASSSPGGTGYTF
.	TRBV9	.	TRBJ1-5	TGTGCCAGCCCGGAGGCGGGAGGTCAGCCCCAGCATTTT	CASPEAGGQPQHF
.	TRBV9	few	TRBJ2-2	TGTGCCAGCAGCGTGAGGTACGGGGGAAAACTCTTAACCGGGGAGCTGTTTTTT	CASSVRYGGKLLTGELFF
.	TRBV15	few	TRBJ1-1	TGTGCCACCAGCAGTTCAGGGGCCGACACTGAAGCTTTCTTT	CATSSSGADTEAFF
TRBD2	TRBV7-9	few	TRBJ2-5	TGTGCCAGCAGCCGAGGGGGGACTAGCGGGAGTTTTGAGACCCAGTACTTC	CASSRGGTSGSFETQYF
.	TRBV30	.	TRBJ2-7	TGTGCCTGGAAAACGGGTCCGACTTACGTGGAGCAGTACTTC	CAWKTGPTYVEQYF
.	TRBV14	few	TRBJ2-4	TGTGCCAGCAGCCAAGTCGGGGTGGCCAAAAACATTCAGTACTTC	CASSQVGVAKNIQYF
TRBD1	TRBV5-4	few	TRBJ2-6	TGTGCCAGCACCTTTGACAGGGCCGGGGCCAACGTCCTGACTTTC	CASTFDRAGANVLTF
.	TRBV7-9	few	TRBJ2-7	TGTGCCAGCAGCTTAGGTATCGGGGGTAATGGCCCCTACGAGCAGTACTTC	CASSLGIGGNGPYEQYF
.	TRBV5-6	.	TRBJ2-2	TGTGCCAGCAGCCCGGAACCGCTTGGAGAAGCCGGGGAGCTGTTTTTT	CASSPEPLGEAGELFF
TRBD2	TRBV4-1	few	TRBJ2-7	TGCGCCAGCAGCCAAGGAACTAGCGGGAGGGCCTACGAGCAGTACTTC	CASSQGTSGRAYEQYF
TRBD2	TRBV25-1	.	TRBJ2-5	TGTGCCAGCAGTGAATATTCCCGACTAGCGGGGATCCAAGAGACCCAGTACTTC	CASSEYSRLAGIQETQYF
TRBD1	TRBV27	.	TRBJ1-5	TGTGCCAGCAGTCAGACCGGGACAGAGCGTCAGCCCCAGCATTTT	CASSQTGTERQPQHF
.	TRBV25-1	few	TRBJ1-1	TGTGCCAGCAGCAGGCTAACTGAAGCTTTCTTT	CASSRLTEAFF
TRBD2	TRBV12-5	.	TRBJ2-7	TGTGCTAGTGGTACGTTCAGCGGGAGGATTACCTACGAGCAGTACTTC	CASGTFSGRITYEQYF
.	TRBV5-4	few	TRBJ1-6	TGTGCCAGCAGCTCCGGAGAAAGGGGCTTGTTCCCCCTCCACTTT	CASSSGERGLFPLHF
.	TRBV19	few	TRBJ2-7	TGTGCCAGTAGTATCTACCCGGGACTCACCAGCTCCTACGAGCAGTACTTC	CASSIYPGLTSSYEQYF
TRBD1	TRBV30	.	TRBJ2-3	TGTGCCTGGAGTGGTCGACAGGGTCGGAGCACAGATACGCAGTATTTT	CAWSGRQGRSTDTQYF
.	TRBV5-1	few	TRBJ2-7	TGCGCCAGCAGCTTACAGGGCTCGGTCCACGAGCAGTACTTC	CASSLQGSVHEQYF
.	TRBV4-1	.	TRBJ2-1	TGCGCCAGCAGCCAAGGGGGTGGGAGAAGGGCCTACAATGAGCAGTTCTTC	CASSQGGGRRAYNEQFF
TRBD2	TRBV4-2	few	TRBJ2-1	TGTGCCAGCAGCCTTAGCTCGGGACTAGCGGGAGACGATGAGCAGTTCTTC	CASSLSSGLAGDDEQFF
TRBD2	TRBV11-2	few	TRBJ2-1	TGTGCCAGCAGCTTAAGGGGACTAGCAGGTGAGCAGTTCTTC	CASSLRGLAGEQFF
TRBD1	TRBV11-2	few	TRBJ2-5	TGTGCCAGCAGCCGGACAGGGTTATTAAAAGAGACCCAGTACTTC	CASSRTGLLKETQYF
.	TRBV2	.	TRBJ1-2	TGTGCCAGCGGGGACACGAGCTATGGCTACACCTTC	CASGDTSYGYTF
.	TRBV28	.	TRBJ1-1	TGTGCCACCCTAACAGGTTTAGGCACTGAAGCTTTCTTT	CATLTGLGTEAFF
.	TRBV7-7	few	TRBJ2-2	TGTGCTAGCAGCTTAGGAGGGAACACCGGGGAGCTGTTTTTT	CASSLGGNTGELFF